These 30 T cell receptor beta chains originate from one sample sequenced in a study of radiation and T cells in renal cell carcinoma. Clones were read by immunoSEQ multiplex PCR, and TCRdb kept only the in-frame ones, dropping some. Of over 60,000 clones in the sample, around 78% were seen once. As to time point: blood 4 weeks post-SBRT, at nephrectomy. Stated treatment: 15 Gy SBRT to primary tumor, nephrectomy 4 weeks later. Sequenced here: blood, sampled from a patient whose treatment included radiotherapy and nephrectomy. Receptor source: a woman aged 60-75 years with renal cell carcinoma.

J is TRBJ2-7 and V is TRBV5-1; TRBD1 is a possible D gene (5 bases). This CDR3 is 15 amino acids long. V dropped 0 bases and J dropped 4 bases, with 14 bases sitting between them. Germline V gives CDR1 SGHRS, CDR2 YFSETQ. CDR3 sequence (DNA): TGCGCCAGCAGCTTGGGATTTCGGCAGGGTTACGAGCAGTACTTC. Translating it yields CASSLGFRQGYEQYF.

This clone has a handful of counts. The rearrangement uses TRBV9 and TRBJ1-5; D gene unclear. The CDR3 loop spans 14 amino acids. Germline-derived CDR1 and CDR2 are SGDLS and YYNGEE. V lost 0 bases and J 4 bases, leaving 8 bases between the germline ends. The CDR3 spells CASSVAVQNQPQHF. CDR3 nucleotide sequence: TGTGCCAGCAGCGTAGCGGTACAAAATCAGCCCCAGCATTTT.

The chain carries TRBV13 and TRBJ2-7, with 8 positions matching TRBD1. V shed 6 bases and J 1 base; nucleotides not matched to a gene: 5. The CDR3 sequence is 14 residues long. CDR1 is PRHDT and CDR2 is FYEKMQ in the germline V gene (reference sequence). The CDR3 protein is CASSLTGGSYEQYF. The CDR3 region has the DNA TGTGCCAGCAGTTTAACAGGGGGATCCTACGAGCAGTACTTC. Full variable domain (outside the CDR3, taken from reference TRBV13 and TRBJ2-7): AAGVIQSPRHLIKEKRETATLKCYPIPRHDTVYWYQQGPGQDPQFLISFYEKMQSDKGSIPDRFSAQQFSDYHSELNMSSLELGDSALYFCASSLTGGSYEQYFGPGTRLTVT.

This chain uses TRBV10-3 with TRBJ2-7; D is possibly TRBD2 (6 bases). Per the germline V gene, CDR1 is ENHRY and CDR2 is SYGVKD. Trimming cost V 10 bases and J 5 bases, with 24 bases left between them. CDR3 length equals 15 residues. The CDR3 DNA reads TGTGCCACGGAGCGGGTGTCGGGAATATCACACGAGCAGTACTTC. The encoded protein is CATERVSGISHEQYF.

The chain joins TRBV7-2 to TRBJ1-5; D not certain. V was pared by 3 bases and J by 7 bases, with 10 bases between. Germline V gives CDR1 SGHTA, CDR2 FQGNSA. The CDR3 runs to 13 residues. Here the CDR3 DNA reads TGTGCCAGCAGCTTCGGGGTGCGGCAGCCCCAGCATTTT. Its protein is CASSFGVRQPQHF.

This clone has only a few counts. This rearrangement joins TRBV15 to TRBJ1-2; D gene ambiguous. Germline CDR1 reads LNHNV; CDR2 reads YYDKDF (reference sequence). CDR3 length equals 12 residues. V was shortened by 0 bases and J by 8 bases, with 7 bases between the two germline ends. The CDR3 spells CATSRDLGGYTF. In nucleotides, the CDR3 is TGTGCCACCAGCAGAGACCTCGGAGGCTACACCTTC.

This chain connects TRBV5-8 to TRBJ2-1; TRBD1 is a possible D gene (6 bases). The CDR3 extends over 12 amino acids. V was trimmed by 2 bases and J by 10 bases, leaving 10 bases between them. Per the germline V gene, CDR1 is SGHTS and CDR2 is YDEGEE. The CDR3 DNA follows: TGTGCCAGCAGCTTCTCGGGGACAGAGCAGTTCTTC. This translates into CASSFSGTEQFF.

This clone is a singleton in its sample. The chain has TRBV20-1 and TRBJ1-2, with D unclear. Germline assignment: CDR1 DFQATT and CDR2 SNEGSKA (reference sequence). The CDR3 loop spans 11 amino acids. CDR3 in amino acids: CTPVANYGYTF. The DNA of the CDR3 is TGCACCCCGGTAGCTAACTATGGCTACACCTTC.

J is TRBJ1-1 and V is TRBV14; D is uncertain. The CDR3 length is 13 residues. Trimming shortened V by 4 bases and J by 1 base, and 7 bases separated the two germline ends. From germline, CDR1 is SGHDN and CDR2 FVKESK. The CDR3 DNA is TGTGCCAGCAGCCCCGGAAGGAACACTGAAGCTTTCTTT. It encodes CASSPGRNTEAFF.

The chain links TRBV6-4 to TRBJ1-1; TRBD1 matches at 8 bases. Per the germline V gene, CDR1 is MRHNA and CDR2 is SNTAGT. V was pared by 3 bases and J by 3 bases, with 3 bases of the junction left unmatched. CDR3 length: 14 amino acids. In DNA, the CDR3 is TGTGCCAGCAGTGAACAACAGGGGGACACTGAAGCTTTCTTT. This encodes CASSEQQGDTEAFF.

The CDR3 reads CATSSAMTSGRAYNEQFF. The CDR3, as DNA: TGTGCCACCAGCAGCGCCATGACTAGCGGACGTGCCTACAATGAGCAGTTCTTC. The gene calls are TRBV15 and TRBJ2-1; TRBD2 agrees at 9 bases. V shed 3 bases and J 2 bases; nucleotides not matched to a gene: 11. This CDR3 contains 18 residues. Germline CDR1 is LNHNV and CDR2 is YYDKDF (reference sequence).

The CDR3 protein is CASSADRGLEKLFF. DNA of the CDR3: TGTGCCAGCAGCGCGGACAGGGGTTTGGAAAAACTGTTTTTT. The genes are TRBV6-1 and TRBJ1-4; TRBD1 matches 9 bases. CDR1 and CDR2 from the germline V gene are MNHNS and SASEGT. There are 14 residues in the CDR3. J gave up 8 bases and V 6 bases, and 7 bases lay outside the gene matches.

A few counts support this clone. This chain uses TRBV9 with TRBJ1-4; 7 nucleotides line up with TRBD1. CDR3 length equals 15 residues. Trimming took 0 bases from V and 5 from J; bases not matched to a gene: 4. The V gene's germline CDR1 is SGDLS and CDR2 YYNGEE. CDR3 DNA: TGTGCCAGCAGCGTAGGGGGACAGCGGAATGAAAAACTGTTTTTT. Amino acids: CASSVGGQRNEKLFF.

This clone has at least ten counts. CDR3 coding DNA: TGTGCCAGCAGCCCAACAGGGGAATATGAAGCTTTCTTT. As protein: CASSPTGEYEAFF. The rearrangement uses TRBV7-9 and TRBJ1-1; 7 bases are shared with TRBD1. Germline CDR1 is SEHNR and CDR2 is FQNEAQ (reference sequence). With V trimmed by 5 bases and J by 7 bases, 7 bases remained unmatched. CDR3 length equals 13 residues.

The CDR3 sequence: CATRLEQDSYEQYF. The CDR3 region has the DNA TGTGCCACCCGACTCGAACAGGACTCCTACGAGCAGTACTTC. The chain couples TRBV15 to TRBJ2-7, with D possibly being TRBD1 (5 bases). CDR1 and CDR2 (germline): LNHNV, YYDKDF (reference sequence). V dropped 8 bases and J dropped 0 bases, with 14 bases sitting between them. This CDR3 is 14 amino acids long.

In DNA form, the CDR3 reads TGCGCCAGCAGCTTGGCCGGGAGACCAGGGGATGAAAAACTGTTTTTT. Its protein product is CASSLAGRPGDEKLFF. The J gene is TRBJ1-4, the V gene TRBV5-1, with a weak D call TRBD1 (6 bases). Germline V gene lookup returns CDR1 SGHRS and CDR2 YFSETQ. This CDR3 has 16 residues. V lost 0 bases and J lost 6, with 15 bases in between. Complete variable domain (other parts from reference TRBV5-1 and TRBJ1-4): KAGVTQTPRYLIKTRGQQVTLSCSPISGHRSVSWYQQTPGQGLQFLFEYFSETQRNKGNFPGRFSGRQFSNSRSEMNVSTLELGDSALYLCASSLAGRPGDEKLFFGSGTQLSVL.

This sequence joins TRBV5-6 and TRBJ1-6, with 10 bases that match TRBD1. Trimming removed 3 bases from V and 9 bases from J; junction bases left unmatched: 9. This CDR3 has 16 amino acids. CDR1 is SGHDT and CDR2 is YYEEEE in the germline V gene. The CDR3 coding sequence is TGTGCCAGCAGCTCCACGACGACAGGGGGCGTTTCACCCCTCCACTTT. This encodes CASSSTTTGGVSPLHF.

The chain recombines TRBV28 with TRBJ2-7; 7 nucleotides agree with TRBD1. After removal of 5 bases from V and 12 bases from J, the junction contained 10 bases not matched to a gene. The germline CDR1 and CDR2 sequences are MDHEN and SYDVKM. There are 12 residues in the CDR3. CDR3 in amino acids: CASSTPTGSPYF. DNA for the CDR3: TGTGCCAGCAGTACTCCGACAGGGAGTCCGTACTTC.

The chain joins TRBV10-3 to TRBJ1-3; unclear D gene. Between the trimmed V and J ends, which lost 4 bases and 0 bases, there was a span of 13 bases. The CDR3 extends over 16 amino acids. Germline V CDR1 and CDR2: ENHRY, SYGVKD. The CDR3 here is CAISGIPPSSGNTIYF. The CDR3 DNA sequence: TGTGCCATCAGTGGCATCCCGCCTAGCTCTGGAAACACCATATATTTT.

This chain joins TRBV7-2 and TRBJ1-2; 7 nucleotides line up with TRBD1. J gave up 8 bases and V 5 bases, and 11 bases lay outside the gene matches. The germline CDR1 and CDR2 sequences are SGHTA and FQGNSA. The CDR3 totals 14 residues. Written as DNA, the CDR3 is TGTGCCAGCAGCCCCAGGGGGGCCCAGGGAGGCTACACCTTC. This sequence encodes CASSPRGAQGGYTF.

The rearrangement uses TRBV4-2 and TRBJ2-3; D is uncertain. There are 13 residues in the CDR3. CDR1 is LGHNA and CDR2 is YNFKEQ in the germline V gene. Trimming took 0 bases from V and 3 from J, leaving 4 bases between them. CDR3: CASSQDVTDTQYF. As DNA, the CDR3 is TGTGCCAGCAGCCAAGATGTAACAGATACGCAGTATTTT.

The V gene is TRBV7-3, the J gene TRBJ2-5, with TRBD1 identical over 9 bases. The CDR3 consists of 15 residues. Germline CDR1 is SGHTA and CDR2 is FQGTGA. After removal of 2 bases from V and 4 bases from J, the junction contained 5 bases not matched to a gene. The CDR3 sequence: CASSLGQGLGETQYF. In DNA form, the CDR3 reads TGTGCCAGCAGCTTAGGACAGGGGCTAGGAGAGACCCAGTACTTC.

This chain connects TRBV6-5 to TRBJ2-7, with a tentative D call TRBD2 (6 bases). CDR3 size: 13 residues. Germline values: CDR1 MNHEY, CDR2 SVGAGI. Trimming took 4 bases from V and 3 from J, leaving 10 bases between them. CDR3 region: CASSLPGLYEQYF. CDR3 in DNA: TGTGCCAGCAGTTTACCGGGACTCTACGAGCAGTACTTC.

The CDR3 spells CASSPSRDSDYGYTF. DNA for the CDR3: TGTGCCAGCAGCCCATCCCGGGACAGTGACTATGGCTACACCTTC. V and J are TRBV7-3 and TRBJ1-2, with 7 bases fitting TRBD1. Germline CDR1 and CDR2: SGHTA and FQGTGA. The V and J ends lost 5 bases and 3 bases, in that order; junction bases with no gene match: 9. CDR3 length equals 15 residues.

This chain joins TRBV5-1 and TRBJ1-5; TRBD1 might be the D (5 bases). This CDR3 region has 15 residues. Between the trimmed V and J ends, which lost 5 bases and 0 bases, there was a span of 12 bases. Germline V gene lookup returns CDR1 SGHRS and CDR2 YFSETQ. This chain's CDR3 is CASSISGTSNQPQHF. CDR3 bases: TGCGCCAGCAGTATTTCTGGGACTAGCAATCAGCCCCAGCATTTT.

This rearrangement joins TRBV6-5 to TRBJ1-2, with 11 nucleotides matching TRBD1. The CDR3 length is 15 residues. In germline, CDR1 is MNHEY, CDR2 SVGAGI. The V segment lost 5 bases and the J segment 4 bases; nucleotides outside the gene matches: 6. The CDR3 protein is CASSKSGTGGYGYTF. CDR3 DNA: TGTGCCAGCAGTAAATCCGGGACAGGGGGCTATGGCTACACCTTC.

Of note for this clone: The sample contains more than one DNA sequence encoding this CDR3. In DNA, the CDR3 is TGTGCCAGCAGTTCCCGCCTTAACACTGAAGCTTTCTTT. It translates to CASSSRLNTEAFF. J is TRBJ1-1 and V is TRBV6-5; D remains ambiguous. V was shortened by 4 bases and J by 2 bases, with 8 bases between the two germline ends. The CDR3 extends over 13 amino acids. Per the germline V gene, CDR1 is MNHEY and CDR2 is SVGAGI.

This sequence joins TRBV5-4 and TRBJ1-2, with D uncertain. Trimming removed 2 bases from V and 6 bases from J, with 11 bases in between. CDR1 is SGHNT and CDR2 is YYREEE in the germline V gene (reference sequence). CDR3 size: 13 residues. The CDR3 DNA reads TGTGCCAGCAGCTTTAATCGTTTGCATGGCTACACCTTC. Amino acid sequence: CASSFNRLHGYTF.

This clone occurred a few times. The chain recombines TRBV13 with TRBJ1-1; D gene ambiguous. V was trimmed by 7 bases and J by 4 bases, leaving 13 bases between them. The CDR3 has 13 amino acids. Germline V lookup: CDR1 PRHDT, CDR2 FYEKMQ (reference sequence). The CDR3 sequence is CASTLGVGTEAFF. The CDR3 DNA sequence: TGTGCCAGCACCCTGGGAGTAGGCACTGAAGCTTTCTTT.

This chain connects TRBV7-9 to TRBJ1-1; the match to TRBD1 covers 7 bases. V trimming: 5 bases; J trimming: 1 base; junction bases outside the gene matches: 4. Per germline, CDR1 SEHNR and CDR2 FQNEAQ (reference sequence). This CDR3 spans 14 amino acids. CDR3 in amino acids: CASSPRQGNTEAFF. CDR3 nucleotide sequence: TGTGCCAGCAGCCCAAGACAGGGGAACACTGAAGCTTTCTTT. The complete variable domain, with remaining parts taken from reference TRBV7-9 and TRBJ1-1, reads DTGVSQNPRHKITKRGQNVTFRCDPISEHNRLYWYRQTLGQGPEFLTYFQNEAQLEKSRLLSDRFSAERPKGSFSTLEIQRTEQGDSAMYLCASSPRQGNTEAFFGQGTRLTVV.